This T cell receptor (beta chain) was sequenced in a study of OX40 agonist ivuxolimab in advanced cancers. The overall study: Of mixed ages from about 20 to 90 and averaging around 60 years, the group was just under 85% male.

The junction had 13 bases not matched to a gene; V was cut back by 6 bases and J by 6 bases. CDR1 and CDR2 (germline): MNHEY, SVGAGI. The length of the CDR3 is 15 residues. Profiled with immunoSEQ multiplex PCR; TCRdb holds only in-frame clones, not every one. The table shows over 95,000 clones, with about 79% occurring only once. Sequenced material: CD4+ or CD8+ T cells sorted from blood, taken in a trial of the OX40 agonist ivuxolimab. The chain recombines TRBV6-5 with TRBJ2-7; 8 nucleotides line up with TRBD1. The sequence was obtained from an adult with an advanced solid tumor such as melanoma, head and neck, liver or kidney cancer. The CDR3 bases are TGTGCCAGCAGCTACGTGGGGACAGGAGTCGGCGAGCAGTACTTC. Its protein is CASSYVGTGVGEQYF.